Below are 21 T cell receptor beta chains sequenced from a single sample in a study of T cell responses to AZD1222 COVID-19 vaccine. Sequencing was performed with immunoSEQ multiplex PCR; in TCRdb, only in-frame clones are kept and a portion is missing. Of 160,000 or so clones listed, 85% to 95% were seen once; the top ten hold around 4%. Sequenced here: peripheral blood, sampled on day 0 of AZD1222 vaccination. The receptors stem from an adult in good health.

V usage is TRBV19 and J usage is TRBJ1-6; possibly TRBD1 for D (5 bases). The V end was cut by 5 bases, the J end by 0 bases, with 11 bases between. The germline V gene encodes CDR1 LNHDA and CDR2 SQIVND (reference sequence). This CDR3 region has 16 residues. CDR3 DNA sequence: TGTGCCAGTAGTGTGGGACGGAGCTCCTATAATTCACCCCTCCACTTT. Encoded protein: CASSVGRSSYNSPLHF.

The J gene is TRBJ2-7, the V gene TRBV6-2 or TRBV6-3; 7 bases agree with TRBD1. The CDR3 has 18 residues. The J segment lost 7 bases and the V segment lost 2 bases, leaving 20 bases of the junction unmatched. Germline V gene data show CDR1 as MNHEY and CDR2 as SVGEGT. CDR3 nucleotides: TGTGCCAGCAGTTACCCTTTCACAGGGGCAGCTTCATCGGGGGAGCAGTACTTC. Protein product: CASSYPFTGAASSGEQYF.

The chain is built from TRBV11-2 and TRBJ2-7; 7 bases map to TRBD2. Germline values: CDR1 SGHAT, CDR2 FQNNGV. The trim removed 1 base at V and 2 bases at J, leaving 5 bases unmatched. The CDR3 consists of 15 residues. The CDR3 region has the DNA TGTGCCAGCAGCTTAGGGCGGGAGATCCCCTACGAGCAGTACTTC. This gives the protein CASSLGREIPYEQYF.

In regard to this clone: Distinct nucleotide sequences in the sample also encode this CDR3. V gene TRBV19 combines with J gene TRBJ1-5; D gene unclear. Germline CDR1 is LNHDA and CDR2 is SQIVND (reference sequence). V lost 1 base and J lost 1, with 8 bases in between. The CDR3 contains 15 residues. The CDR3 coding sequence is TGTGCCAGTAGTATAGGGCAGACGAGCAATCAGCCCCAGCATTTT. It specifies CASSIGQTSNQPQHF.

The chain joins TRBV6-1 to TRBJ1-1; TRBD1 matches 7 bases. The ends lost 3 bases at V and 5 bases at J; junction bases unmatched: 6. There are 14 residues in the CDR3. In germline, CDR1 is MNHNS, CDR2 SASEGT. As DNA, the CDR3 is TGTGCCAGCAGTGACGACAGGGTTGAGACTGAAGCTTTCTTT. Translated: CASSDDRVETEAFF.

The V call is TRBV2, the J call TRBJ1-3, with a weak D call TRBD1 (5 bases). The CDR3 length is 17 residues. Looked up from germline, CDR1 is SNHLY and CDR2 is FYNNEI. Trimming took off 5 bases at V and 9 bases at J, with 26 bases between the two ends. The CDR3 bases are TGTGCCAGCAGTTATCATACTAGCGAGGGTCCCAGGGTCACCATATATTTT. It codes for CASSYHTSEGPRVTIYF.

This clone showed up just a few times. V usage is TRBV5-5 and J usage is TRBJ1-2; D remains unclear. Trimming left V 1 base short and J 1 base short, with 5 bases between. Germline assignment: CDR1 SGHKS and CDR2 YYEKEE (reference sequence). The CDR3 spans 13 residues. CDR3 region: CASSLTDNYGYTF. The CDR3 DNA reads TGTGCCAGCAGCTTGACGGATAACTATGGCTACACCTTC.

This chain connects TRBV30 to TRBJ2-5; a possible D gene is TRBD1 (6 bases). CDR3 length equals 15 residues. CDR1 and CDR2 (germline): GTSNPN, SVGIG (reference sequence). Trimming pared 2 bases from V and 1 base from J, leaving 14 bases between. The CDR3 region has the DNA TGTGCCTGGAGTCCCCTACAGGGCCCCCAAGAGACCCAGTACTTC. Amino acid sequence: CAWSPLQGPQETQYF.

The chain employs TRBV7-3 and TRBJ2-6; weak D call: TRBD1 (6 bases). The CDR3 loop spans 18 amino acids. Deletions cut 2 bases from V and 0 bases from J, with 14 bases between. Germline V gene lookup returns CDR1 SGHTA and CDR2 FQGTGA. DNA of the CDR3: TGTGCCAGCAGCTTACAGGGGCCTTCCCCCTCTGGGGCCAACGTCCTGACTTTC. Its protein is CASSLQGPSPSGANVLTF.

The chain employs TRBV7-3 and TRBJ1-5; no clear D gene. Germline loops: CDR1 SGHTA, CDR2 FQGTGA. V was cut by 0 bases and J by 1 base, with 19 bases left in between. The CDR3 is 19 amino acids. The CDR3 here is CASSLTNGARLRSNQPQHF. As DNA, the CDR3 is TGTGCCAGCAGCTTAACGAATGGCGCCCGCCTTAGGAGCAATCAGCCCCAGCATTTT.

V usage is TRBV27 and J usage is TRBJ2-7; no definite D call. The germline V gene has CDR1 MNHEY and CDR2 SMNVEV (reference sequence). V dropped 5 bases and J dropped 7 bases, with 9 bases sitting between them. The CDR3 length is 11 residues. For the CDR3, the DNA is TGTGCCAGCAGTATCTCGGGTGAGCAGTACTTC. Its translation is CASSISGEQYF.

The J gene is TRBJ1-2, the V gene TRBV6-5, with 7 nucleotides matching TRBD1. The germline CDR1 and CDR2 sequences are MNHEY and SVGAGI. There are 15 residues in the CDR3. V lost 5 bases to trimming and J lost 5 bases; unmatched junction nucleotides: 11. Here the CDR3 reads CASSPRGGGWYGYTF. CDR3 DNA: TGTGCCAGCAGTCCTAGAGGGGGCGGATGGTATGGCTACACCTTC.

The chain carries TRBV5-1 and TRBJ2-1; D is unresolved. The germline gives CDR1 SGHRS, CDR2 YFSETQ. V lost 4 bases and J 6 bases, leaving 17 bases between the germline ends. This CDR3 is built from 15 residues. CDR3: CASSPAGEALNEQFF. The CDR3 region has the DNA TGCGCCAGCAGCCCGGCCGGAGAAGCACTCAATGAGCAGTTCTTC.

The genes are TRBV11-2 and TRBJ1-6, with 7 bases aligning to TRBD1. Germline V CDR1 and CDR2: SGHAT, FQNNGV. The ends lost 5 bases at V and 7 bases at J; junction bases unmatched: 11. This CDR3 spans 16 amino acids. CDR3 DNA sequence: TGTGCCAGCAGCCCTGGGCAGGGACAGAAAAATTCACCCCTCCACTTT. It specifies CASSPGQGQKNSPLHF.

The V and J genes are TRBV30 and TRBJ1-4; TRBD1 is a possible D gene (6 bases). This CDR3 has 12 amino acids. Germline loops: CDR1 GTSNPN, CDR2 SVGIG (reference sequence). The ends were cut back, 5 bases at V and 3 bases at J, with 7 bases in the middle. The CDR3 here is CAWGQPNEKLFF. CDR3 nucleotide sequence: TGTGCCTGGGGACAGCCTAATGAAAAACTGTTTTTT.

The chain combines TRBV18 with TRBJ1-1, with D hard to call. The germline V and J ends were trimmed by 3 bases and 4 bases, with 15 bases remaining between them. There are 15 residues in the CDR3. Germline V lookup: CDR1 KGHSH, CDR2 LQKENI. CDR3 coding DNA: TGTGCCAGCTCACCGGCGTTTCTGGTTCCCACTGAAGCTTTCTTT. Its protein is CASSPAFLVPTEAFF.

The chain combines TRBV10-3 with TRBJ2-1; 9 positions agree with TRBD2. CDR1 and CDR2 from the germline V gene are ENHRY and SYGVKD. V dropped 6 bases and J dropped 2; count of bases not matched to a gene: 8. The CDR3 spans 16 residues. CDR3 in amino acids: CAIRATLAGTYNEQFF. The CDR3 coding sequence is TGTGCCATCAGGGCGACACTAGCGGGCACCTACAATGAGCAGTTCTTC.

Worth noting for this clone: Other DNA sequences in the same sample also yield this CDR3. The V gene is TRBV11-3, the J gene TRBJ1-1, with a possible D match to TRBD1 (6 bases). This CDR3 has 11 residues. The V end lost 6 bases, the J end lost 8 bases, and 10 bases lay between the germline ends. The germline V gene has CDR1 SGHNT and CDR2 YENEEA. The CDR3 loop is CASSLGTEAFF. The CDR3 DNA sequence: TGTGCCAGCAGTCTCGGGACAGAAGCTTTCTTT.

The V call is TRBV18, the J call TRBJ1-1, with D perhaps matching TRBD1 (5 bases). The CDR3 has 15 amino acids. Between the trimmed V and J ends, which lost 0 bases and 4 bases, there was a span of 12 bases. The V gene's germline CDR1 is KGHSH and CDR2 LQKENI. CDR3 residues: CASSPPRGEGTEAFF. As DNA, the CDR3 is TGTGCCAGCTCACCACCGAGGGGAGAGGGCACTGAAGCTTTCTTT.

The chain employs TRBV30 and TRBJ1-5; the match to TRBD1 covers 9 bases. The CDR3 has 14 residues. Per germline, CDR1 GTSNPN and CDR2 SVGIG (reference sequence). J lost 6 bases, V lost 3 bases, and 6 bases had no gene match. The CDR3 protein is CAWRGTGSLQPQHF. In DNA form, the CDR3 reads TGTGCCTGGAGGGGGACAGGGTCGCTTCAGCCCCAGCATTTT.

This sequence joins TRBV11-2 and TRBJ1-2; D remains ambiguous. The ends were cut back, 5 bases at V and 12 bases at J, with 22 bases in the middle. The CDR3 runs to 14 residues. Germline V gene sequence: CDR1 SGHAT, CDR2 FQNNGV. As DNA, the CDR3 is TGTGCCAGCAGCCCTCCCCGACGGTTAGATTTCCACACCTTC. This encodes CASSPPRRLDFHTF. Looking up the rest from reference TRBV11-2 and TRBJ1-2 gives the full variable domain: EAGVAQSPRYKIIEKRQSVAFWCNPISGHATLYWYQQILGQGPKLLIQFQNNGVVDDSQLPKDRFSAERLKGVDSTLKIQPAKLEDSAVYLCASSPPRRLDFHTFGSGTRLTVV.